This T cell receptor (beta chain) appears in the sequencing data of a study of radiation and T cells in renal cell carcinoma. Study information: Nephrectomy followed 15 Gy stereotactic body radiation by 4 weeks.

The CDR3 runs to 15 residues. V shed 1 base and J 4 bases; nucleotides not matched to a gene: 6. Germline lookup yields CDR1 SGHRS and CDR2 YFSETQ. Notes on the study in general: In blood, top tumor clones expanded by 2 weeks, shrinking by 4. Baseline intratumoral clonotype presence is unknown without pretreatment biopsies.

Repertoires were generated with immunoSEQ multiplex PCR, while TCRdb's copy carries only in-frame clones and drops some. The sample carries some 120,000 clones, approximately 90% recorded once. Time point of the sample: blood 2 weeks post-SBRT. Documented treatment: 15 Gy SBRT to primary tumor, nephrectomy 4 weeks later. Serial blood draws occurred at baseline and 2 and 4 weeks post-SBRT. As concerns this clone: What it binds is unknown.

The sequencing here drew on blood, taken from a patient whose treatment included radiotherapy and nephrectomy. J is TRBJ1-1 and V is TRBV5-1, with 8 bases identical to TRBD1. The sequence derives from a woman in her 70s with renal cell carcinoma. CDR3 DNA: TGCGCCAGCAGCTTGTCTGGACAGGGTCGCACTGAAGCTTTCTTT. Protein product: CASSLSGQGRTEAFF.